Below, one TCR beta chain is given with its context. Antigen: not known. In the same sample, other DNA sequences code for this CDR3. This entry is derived from a study of cytomegalovirus exposure and HLA in healthy donors. Notes on the study in general: TCR beta sequences reportedly predicted most subjects' HLA-A and HLA-B alleles accurately.

The CDR3 runs to 13 residues. Germline V gene data show CDR1 as KGHSH and CDR2 as LQKENI. The J segment lost 7 bases and the V segment lost 3 bases, leaving 3 bases of the junction unmatched. Primers: 60 Vbeta forward and 13 Jbeta reverse. The data were produced by immunoSEQ multiplex PCR, yet TCRdb's version contains in-frame clones alone and is incomplete. The data contain about 200,000 clones, around 86% of them singletons. The genes are TRBV18 and TRBJ1-5, with 7 bases matching TRBD1. The sequenced material came from PBMCs. This TCR came from a woman in her forties in good health and CMV-seronegative. CDR3: CASSPGQDQPQHF. DNA for the CDR3: TGTGCCAGCTCACCCGGACAGGACCAGCCCCAGCATTTT.